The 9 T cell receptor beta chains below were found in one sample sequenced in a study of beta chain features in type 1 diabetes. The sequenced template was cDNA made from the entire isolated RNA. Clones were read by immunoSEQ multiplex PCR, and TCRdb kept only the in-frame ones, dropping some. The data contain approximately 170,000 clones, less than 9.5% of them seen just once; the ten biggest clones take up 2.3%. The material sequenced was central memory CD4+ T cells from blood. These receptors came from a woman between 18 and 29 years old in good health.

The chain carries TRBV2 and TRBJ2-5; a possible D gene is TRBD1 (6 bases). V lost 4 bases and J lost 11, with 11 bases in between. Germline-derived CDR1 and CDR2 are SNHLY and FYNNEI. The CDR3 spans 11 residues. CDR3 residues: CASSVDRIQYF. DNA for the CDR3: TGTGCCAGCAGTGTCGACAGGATACAGTACTTC.

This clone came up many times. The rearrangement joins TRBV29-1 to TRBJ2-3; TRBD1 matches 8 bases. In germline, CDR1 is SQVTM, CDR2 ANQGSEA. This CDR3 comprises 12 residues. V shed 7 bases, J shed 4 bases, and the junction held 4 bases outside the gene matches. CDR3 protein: CSGTGSADTQYF. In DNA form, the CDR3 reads TGCAGCGGGACAGGGAGCGCAGATACGCAGTATTTT.

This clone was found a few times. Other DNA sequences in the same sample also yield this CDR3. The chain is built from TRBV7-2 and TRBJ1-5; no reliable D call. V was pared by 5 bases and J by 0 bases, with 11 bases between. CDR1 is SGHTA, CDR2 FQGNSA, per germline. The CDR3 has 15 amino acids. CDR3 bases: TGTGCCAGCAGCCCCAGAGGGTATAGCAATCAGCCCCAGCATTTT. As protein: CASSPRGYSNQPQHF.

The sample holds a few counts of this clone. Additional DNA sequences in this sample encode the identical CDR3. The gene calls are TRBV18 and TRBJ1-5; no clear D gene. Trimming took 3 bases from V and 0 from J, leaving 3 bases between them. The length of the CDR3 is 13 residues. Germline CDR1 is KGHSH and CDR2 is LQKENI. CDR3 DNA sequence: TGTGCCAGCTCACCCTCTAGCAATCAGCCCCAGCATTTT. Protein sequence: CASSPSSNQPQHF.

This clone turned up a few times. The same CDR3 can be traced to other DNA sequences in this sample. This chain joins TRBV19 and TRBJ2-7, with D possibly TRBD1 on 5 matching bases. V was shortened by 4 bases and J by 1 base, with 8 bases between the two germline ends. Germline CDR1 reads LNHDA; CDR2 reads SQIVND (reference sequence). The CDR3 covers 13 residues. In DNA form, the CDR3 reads TGTGCCAGTAGTACTACAGGTTCCTACGAGCAGTACTTC. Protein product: CASSTTGSYEQYF.

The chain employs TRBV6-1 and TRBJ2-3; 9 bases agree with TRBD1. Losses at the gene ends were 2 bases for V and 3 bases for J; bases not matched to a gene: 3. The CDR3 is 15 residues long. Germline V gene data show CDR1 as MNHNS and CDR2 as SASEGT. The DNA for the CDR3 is TGTGCCAGCAGTGAACGGGACAGGGTAACAGATACGCAGTATTTT. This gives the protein CASSERDRVTDTQYF.

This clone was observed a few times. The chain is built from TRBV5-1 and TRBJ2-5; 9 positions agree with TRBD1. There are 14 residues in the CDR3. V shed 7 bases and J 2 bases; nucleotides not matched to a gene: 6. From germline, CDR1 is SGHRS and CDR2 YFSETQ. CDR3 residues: CASYPGQGQETQYF. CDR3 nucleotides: TGCGCCAGCTACCCTGGACAGGGGCAAGAGACCCAGTACTTC.

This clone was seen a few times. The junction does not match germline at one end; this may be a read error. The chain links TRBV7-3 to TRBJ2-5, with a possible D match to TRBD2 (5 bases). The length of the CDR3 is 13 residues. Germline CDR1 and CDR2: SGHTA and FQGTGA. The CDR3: CASSSSPQGTQYF. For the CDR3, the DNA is TGTGCCAGCAGCTCTAGCCCCCAAGGGACCCAGTACTTC.

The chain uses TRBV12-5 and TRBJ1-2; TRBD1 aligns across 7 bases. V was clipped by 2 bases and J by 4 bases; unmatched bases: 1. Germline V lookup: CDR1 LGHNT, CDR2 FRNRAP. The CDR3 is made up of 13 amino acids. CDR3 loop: CASGLRQGYGYTF. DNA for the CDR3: TGTGCTAGTGGTTTGCGACAGGGCTATGGCTACACCTTC.